These T cell receptor beta chains were read from a single sample in a study of cytomegalovirus exposure and HLA in healthy donors. TCRdb's table, derived via immunoSEQ multiplex PCR, lists solely in-frame clones and lacks some. The sample contains 150,000 to 200,000 clones, around 62% of which appear only once. Sequencing was carried out using PBMCs. Receptor source: a man aged 35-49 years in good health and CMV-seronegative. Each CDR3 is given with its conserved first and last residue. Each record gives: J gene, clone size, V gene, CDR3 length, D gene, CDR3 protein, CDR3 DNA. D genes are given only for firm matches. Only part of the rows carry a size: once, few, many, or a class if the clone is expanded.

>TRBJ1-4|NA|TRBV2|14|TRBD1
CASRSGTVNEKLFF
TGTGCCAGCAGGTCCGGGACAGTTAATGAAAAACTGTTTTTT
>TRBJ2-1|few|TRBV7-9|13|TRBD2
CASMHSGTFEQFF
TGTGCCAGCATGCATAGCGGGACCTTTGAGCAGTTCTTC
>TRBJ1-1|NA|TRBV5-5|14|NA
CASSLVDSPAEAFF
TGTGCCAGCAGCTTGGTGGACAGTCCCGCTGAAGCTTTCTTT
>TRBJ2-1|once|TRBV9|16|NA
CASSNAGSLNDNEQFF
TGTGCCAGCAGCAACGCGGGCTCTTTAAATGACAATGAGCAGTTCTTC
>TRBJ2-5|NA|TRBV7-9|15|NA
CASSPWREFQETQYF
TGTGCCAGCAGCCCTTGGAGGGAATTCCAAGAGACCCAGTACTTC
>TRBJ2-1|NA|TRBV5-1|15|TRBD1
CASSLSPTGGGWQFF
TGCGCCAGCAGCTTGAGCCCGACAGGGGGGGGATGGCAGTTCTTC
>TRBJ2-5|NA|TRBV5-1|14|NA
CASSPGRGWETQYF
TGCGCCAGCAGCCCAGGCCGGGGTTGGGAGACCCAGTACTTC
>TRBJ2-1|NA|TRBV11-2|15|TRBD2
CASSLELAGVGEQFF
TGTGCCAGCAGCTTAGAACTAGCGGGGGTTGGCGAGCAGTTCTTC
>TRBJ2-5|NA|TRBV5-1|18|TRBD2
CASRVHGTSGKHQETQYF
TGCGCCAGCAGAGTGCACGGGACTAGCGGGAAACATCAAGAGACCCAGTACTTC
>TRBJ2-3|NA|TRBV7-9|17|NA
CASSSLKGVPSTDTQYF
TGTGCCAGCAGCTCCTTAAAGGGGGTCCCTAGCACAGATACGCAGTATTTT
>TRBJ1-1|NA|TRBV30|14|NA
CAWSVPGYDTEAFF
TGTGCCTGGAGTGTACCAGGGTATGACACTGAAGCTTTCTTT
>TRBJ2-5|NA|TRBV7-3|15|TRBD2
CASSPGLAGQETQYF
TGTGCCAGCAGCCCGGGACTAGCGGGACAAGAGACCCAGTACTTC
>TRBJ1-2|NA|TRBV10-3|15|NA
CAISDRTPGGYGYTF
TGTGCCATCAGTGATCGGACTCCGGGAGGCTATGGCTACACCTTC
>TRBJ2-1|few|TRBV7-6|13|NA
CASSQDRYNEQFF
TGTGCCAGCAGCCAAGACAGATACAATGAGCAGTTCTTC
>TRBJ2-1|NA|TRBV2|17|TRBD2
CASRLPLSGKTDNEQFF
TGTGCCAGCAGATTACCACTTAGCGGGAAGACTGACAATGAGCAGTTCTTC
>TRBJ1-3|NA|TRBV9|16|NA
CASSPQVRSSGNTIYF
TGTGCCAGCAGCCCCCAAGTGCGGTCCTCTGGAAACACCATATATTTT
>TRBJ2-5|NA|TRBV10-3|14|NA
CAIRDIKASETQYF
TGTGCCATCAGGGACATTAAGGCTTCTGAGACCCAGTACTTC
>TRBJ1-1|NA|TRBV12-5|13|NA
CASSTNPGVEAFF
TGTGCTAGTAGCACCAACCCCGGGGTCGAAGCTTTCTTT
>TRBJ2-1|NA|TRBV27|16|NA
CASSLFGQSLRDEQFF
TGTGCCAGCAGTTTATTCGGTCAGTCTCTTCGGGATGAGCAGTTCTTC
>TRBJ2-1|NA|TRBV2|15|NA
CASKSGRVGYNEQFF
TGTGCCAGCAAATCCGGGCGGGTGGGGTACAATGAGCAGTTCTTC
>TRBJ2-1|few|TRBV6-5|11|TRBD2
CASSQREAQFF
TGTGCCAGCAGTCAGCGGGAGGCACAGTTCTTC
>TRBJ2-5|NA|TRBV11-3|15|NA
CASSLGGTREETQYF
TGTGCCAGCAGCTTAGGAGGGACTCGCGAGGAGACCCAGTACTTC
>TRBJ1-2|NA|TRBV29-1|11|NA
CSDIREGGYTF
TGCAGCGACATCAGGGAAGGTGGCTACACCTTC
>TRBJ1-1|once|TRBV7-8|15|NA
CASSLYIGTPPKAFF
TGTGCCAGCAGCTTATATATCGGGACTCCCCCGAAGGCTTTCTTT
>TRBJ2-1|NA|TRBV6-5|14|TRBD1
CASSPSDRGDEQFF
TGTGCCAGCAGCCCCTCAGACAGGGGGGATGAGCAGTTCTTC
>TRBJ1-2|NA|TRBV7-2|13|TRBD1
CASSRGQGYGYTF
TGTGCCAGCAGTCGTGGACAGGGGTATGGCTACACCTTC
>TRBJ2-3|NA|TRBV6-5|14|NA
CASSRGALTDTQYF
TGTGCCAGCAGTCGCGGGGCCCTCACCGATACGCAGTATTTT
>TRBJ2-7|NA|TRBV18|12|NA
CASSPRGYEQYF
TGTGCCAGCTCACCAAGGGGATACGAGCAGTACTTC
>TRBJ2-5|NA|TRBV11-3|14|TRBD1
CASSSPGQLETQYF
TGTGCCAGCAGCTCCCCGGGACAGTTGGAGACCCAGTACTTC
>TRBJ2-2|few|TRBV9|15|TRBD1
CASSARDRGTSELFF
TGTGCCAGCAGCGCACGGGACAGAGGGACCTCGGAGCTGTTTTTT
>TRBJ2-2|NA|TRBV2|15|NA
CASSEAQLGTGELFF
TGTGCCAGCAGTGAAGCACAGTTGGGCACCGGGGAGCTGTTTTTT
>TRBJ1-1|NA|TRBV29-1|12|NA
CSVGGLNTEAFF
TGCAGCGTGGGTGGGCTAAACACTGAAGCTTTCTTT
>TRBJ1-5|few|TRBV10-3|15|NA
CAISDVIGGDQPQHF
TGTGCCATCAGTGATGTAATCGGGGGGGATCAGCCCCAGCATTTT
>TRBJ1-2|NA|TRBV18|15|TRBD1
CASSPYRTGVQGYTF
TGTGCCAGCTCACCGTATCGGACAGGGGTGCAAGGCTACACCTTC
>TRBJ2-1|NA|TRBV7-9|14|TRBD2
CASSFTSDWDEQFF
TGTGCCAGCAGCTTTACTAGCGACTGGGATGAGCAGTTCTTC
>TRBJ2-5|NA|TRBV21-1|13|NA
CASSETTDETQYF
TGTGCCAGCAGCGAAACAACCGATGAGACCCAGTACTTC
>TRBJ1-5|NA|TRBV2|16|TRBD1
CASSERGQGGNQPQHF
TGTGCCAGCAGTGAAAGAGGACAGGGGGGCAATCAGCCCCAGCATTTT
>TRBJ2-5|NA|TRBV28|14|TRBD1
CASRPTGGGKTQYF
TGTGCCAGCAGGCCCACAGGGGGAGGAAAGACCCAGTACTTC
>TRBJ1-2|NA|TRBV7-6|13|NA
CASSRTSNYGYTF
TGTGCCAGCAGCCGGACAAGCAACTATGGCTACACCTTC
>TRBJ2-1|NA|TRBV14|15|TRBD2
CASSQTSGIRGEQFF
TGTGCCAGCAGCCAGACTAGCGGGATTAGAGGAGAGCAGTTCTTC
>TRBJ1-5|NA|TRBV19|13|NA
CASSISRPQPQHF
TGTGCCAGTAGTATCTCCAGGCCACAGCCCCAGCATTTT
>TRBJ2-5|NA|TRBV13|17|TRBD2
CASSSKAGTSGTETQYF
TGTGCCAGCAGCTCAAAGGCCGGGACTAGCGGCACAGAGACCCAGTACTTC
>TRBJ1-1|NA|TRBV5-8|15|NA
CASSPLLPGQDGAFF
TGTGCCAGCAGCCCCCTTCTTCCAGGGCAAGACGGGGCTTTCTTT
>TRBJ2-3|NA|TRBV7-6|15|TRBD2
CASSALAVSTDTQYF
TGTGCCAGCAGCGCACTAGCGGTAAGCACAGATACGCAGTATTTT
>TRBJ2-1|few|TRBV2|16|TRBD2
CAAGASGGSFYNEQFF
TGTGCCGCAGGGGCTAGCGGGGGGTCTTTCTACAATGAGCAGTTCTTC
>TRBJ2-3|NA|TRBV9|15|NA
CASSVDDREADTQYF
TGTGCCAGCAGCGTAGACGACAGGGAGGCAGATACGCAGTATTTT
>TRBJ1-5|NA|TRBV7-9|16|TRBD1
CASSSAGGQGNQPQHF
TGTGCCAGCAGCTCGGCGGGGGGACAGGGAAATCAGCCCCAGCATTTT
>TRBJ2-7|NA|TRBV7-3|13|NA
CASSFPRSYEQYF
TGTGCCAGCAGCTTTCCCCGCTCCTACGAGCAGTACTTC
>TRBJ2-6|NA|TRBV7-2|17|TRBD2
CASSLSGGNSGANVLTF
TGTGCCAGCAGCTTATCCGGGGGGAATTCTGGGGCCAACGTCCTGACTTTC